This T cell receptor (beta chain) stems from a study of radiotherapy plus CTLA-4 blockade in lung cancer. Study-wide points: Response, reportedly, was best predicted by interferon-beta along with early blood T cell clone dynamics.

The table came from immunoSEQ multiplex PCR; TCRdb's copy has only in-frame clones and leaves some out. This table has around 70,000 clones, about four fifths appearing once. The study gave focal radiation plus ipilimumab CTLA-4 blockade to patients with chemo-refractory metastatic non-small-cell lung cancer. In regard to this clone: The antigen remains unidentified.

The CDR3 length is 19 residues. Germline trimming cut 1 base from V and 1 base from J; bases unmatched to any gene: 9. CDR1 and CDR2 (germline): SGHVS, FNYEAQ. The chain uses TRBV7-6 and TRBJ2-6; 8 bases are shared with TRBD1. This TCR came from a human donor with non-small cell lung cancer who had a partial response to radiotherapy plus ipilimumab. The source was peripheral blood, collected from a patient treated with radiotherapy plus ipilimumab. The chain's CDR3 is CASSLVPAGGLSGANVLTF. In nucleotides, the CDR3 is TGTGCCAGCAGCTTAGTCCCTGCAGGGGGCTTATCTGGGGCCAACGTCCTGACTTTC.